The clone carrying this T cell receptor (beta chain) was counted a few times. CDR3 length equals 12 residues. V was clipped by 7 bases and J by 7 bases, with 13 bases between them. The data originate from a study of T-cell memory formation after mild COVID-19. TCRdb fed the 5' RACE reads into MiXCR, producing one record per CDR3 protein. The sample shows approximately 60,000 distinct CDR3 sequences, around 10% of them seen only once. The V call is TRBV12-3 or TRBV12-4, the J call TRBJ1-2; possibly TRBD1 for D (6 bases). The receptor's source is a young man who had mild COVID-19 (a few samples of this study predate the infection). Cell type and time point are not known. The sequencing input was PBMCs or a T cell subset sorted from them (not recorded which). The CDR3 nucleotides read TGTGCCAGCACTTCCCGAGGGGGTGGCTACACCTTC. Its translation: CASTSRGGGYTF.